The next 31 T cell receptor beta chains were all read from a single sample in a study of T cells in Graves' hyperthyroidism and ophthalmopathy (dated by TCRdb to between 2017 and 2020). Library method: multiplex PCR. The data were produced on an Illumina HiSeq 2000. The TCR beta CDR3 regions were amplified from the RNA transcripts. The first round of RT-PCR for the TCR CDR3 was performed with the HTBI primer set and the Qiagen OneStep RT-PCR kit. TCRdb reworked the public reads: Q25 trimming with fastp, MiXCR clone assembly, productive beta chains retained. Rows are unified per CDR3 protein, each entry keeping the most common DNA and genes. The sample table holds some 720,000 distinct CDR3 sequences, of which over 15% were seen once. Roughly 8% of the sample rests with the top ten. The source material was blood. The receptors were sampled from a man between 18 and 29 years old with Graves' hyperthyroidism.

Concerning this clonotype: This could be a read error, since a much larger clone is one nucleotide away. V is TRBV27 and J is TRBJ2-7; D tentatively fits TRBD1 or TRBD2 (6 bases each). The V end lost 3 bases, the J end lost 4 bases, and 16 bases lay between the germline ends. The CDR3 has 15 amino acids. CDR1 is MNHEY, CDR2 SMNVEV, per germline (reference sequence). The CDR3 reads CASSFGQPGVYEQYF. Written as DNA, the CDR3 is TGTGCCAGCAGTTTCGGACAGCCGGGGGTATACGAGCAGTACTTC.

This clonotype was observed a few times. The chain employs TRBV3-1 and TRBJ1-2, with D perhaps TRBD1 (5 bases). The CDR3 totals 16 residues. The germline gives CDR1 LGHDT, CDR2 YNNKEL (reference sequence). Between the trimmed V and J ends, which lost 4 bases and 4 bases, there was a span of 19 bases. CDR3 coding DNA: TGTGCCAGCAGCCCCTCGATGGAGGGACGCAGCTATGGCTACACCTTC. Its protein is CASSPSMEGRSYGYTF.

This clonotype was recorded at least ten times. The rearrangement uses TRBV6-1 and TRBJ2-2; possibly TRBD2 for D (5 bases). This CDR3 is built from 15 residues. V shed 7 bases and J shed 1 base, with 13 bases lying between them. Germline V CDR1 and CDR2: MNHNS, SASEGT. CDR3 coding DNA: TGTGCCAGCAACACCGGAGGAGGGAACACCGGGGAGCTGTTTTTT. Translation gives CASNTGGGNTGELFF.

This clonotype turned up a few times. This chain connects TRBV27 to TRBJ2-3; TRBD2 aligns across 10 bases. CDR1 and CDR2 (germline): MNHEY, SMNVEV (reference sequence). The CDR3 sequence is 16 residues long. Trimming took 5 bases from V and 6 from J; bases not matched to a gene: 11. In nucleotides, the CDR3 is TGTGCCAGCAGTAAAGACGCTAGCGGGAGAATGGATACGCAGTATTTT. It specifies CASSKDASGRMDTQYF.

This clonotype has a count of ten or more. V is TRBV28 and J is TRBJ2-3; tentative D call: TRBD2 (6 bases). The V gene's germline CDR1 is MDHEN and CDR2 SYDVKM. Trimming stripped 7 bases from V and 2 bases from J, with 13 bases between. CDR3 size: 14 residues. CDR3 DNA sequence: TGTGCCAGCATAGGCGGGACGGCCACAGATACGCAGTATTTT. It encodes CASIGGTATDTQYF.

This chain joins TRBV12-5 and TRBJ2-7; 7 bases agree with TRBD1. Trimming took 1 base from V and 0 from J; bases not matched to a gene: 9. Germline assignment: CDR1 LGHNT and CDR2 FRNRAP. This CDR3 comprises 17 residues. The CDR3 region is CASGLGGQSGSSYEQYF. The CDR3 bases are TGTGCTAGTGGTTTGGGGGGACAGTCTGGAAGCTCCTACGAGCAGTACTTC.

The table lists this clonotype with a few counts. The chain is built from TRBV10-3 and TRBJ2-7, with D possibly being TRBD1 (6 bases). With 4 bases removed from V and 7 bases from J, the gap between germline ends came to 17 bases. Germline V gives CDR1 ENHRY, CDR2 SYGVKD. The CDR3 contains 14 residues. This CDR3 is CAISGGQGDREQYF. The CDR3 DNA reads TGTGCCATCAGTGGGGGGCAGGGCGATAGGGAGCAGTACTTC.

This clonotype was seen ten or more times. The chain has TRBV28 and TRBJ2-7, with TRBD2 identical over 9 bases. Germline CDR1 and CDR2: MDHEN and SYDVKM. V lost 8 bases and J lost 5; bases outside the gene matches: 10. This CDR3 is 14 amino acids long. CDR3 bases: TGTGCCAGCTCGGCGGGAGGGCTTTTGAACGAGCAGTACTTC. It codes for CASSAGGLLNEQYF.

The chain employs TRBV5-6 and TRBJ1-5; D gene unclear. The CDR3 has 14 amino acids. The V and J ends lost 3 bases and 0 bases respectively, with 7 bases between them. Germline loops: CDR1 SGHDT, CDR2 YYEEEE. The CDR3 nucleotides are TGTGCCAGCAGCTCCTCAGATAGCAATCAGCCCCAGCATTTT. Its translation is CASSSSDSNQPQHF.

The table lists this clonotype with many counts. V gene TRBV27 combines with J gene TRBJ2-7; TRBD2 might be the D (5 bases). The CDR3 runs to 15 residues. The germline CDR1 and CDR2 sequences are MNHEY and SMNVEV (reference sequence). Trimming pared 6 bases from V and 0 bases from J, leaving 15 bases between. CDR3 in DNA: TGTGCCAGCAGCCTCGGTCAGCGGAGCTCCTACGAGCAGTACTTC. Translating it yields CASSLGQRSSYEQYF.

This clonotype has a count of ten or more. The chain uses TRBV27 and TRBJ2-7, with 10 bases fitting TRBD2. The CDR3 consists of 14 residues. Germline values: CDR1 MNHEY, CDR2 SMNVEV (reference sequence). V lost 5 bases and J lost 5; bases outside the gene matches: 6. CDR3 amino acids: CASSALAGGDEQYF. CDR3 coding DNA: TGTGCCAGCAGTGCGTTAGCGGGAGGTGACGAGCAGTACTTC.

This clonotype was observed a few times. The V gene is TRBV10-3, the J gene TRBJ1-1, with 7 bases matching TRBD1. The length of the CDR3 is 13 residues. Germline loops: CDR1 ENHRY, CDR2 SYGVKD. Trimming took 10 bases from V and 1 from J; bases not matched to a gene: 6. The CDR3 region has the DNA TGTGCCACGGGGGACAGAGAGAACACTGAAGCTTTCTTT. It encodes CATGDRENTEAFF.

This clonotype was detected a few times. J is TRBJ2-7 and V is TRBV10-3; 10 nucleotides align to TRBD2. The trim removed 7 bases at V and 5 bases at J, leaving 2 bases unmatched. The CDR3 spans 12 residues. Germline V CDR1 and CDR2: ENHRY, SYGVKD. CDR3 sequence (DNA): TGTGCCATCATCACTAGCGGGGACGAGCAGTACTTC. It is translated as CAIITSGDEQYF.

The sample holds a few counts of this clonotype. J is TRBJ2-3 and V is TRBV27, with 14 bases aligning to TRBD2. The J segment lost 5 bases and the V segment lost 3 bases, leaving 4 bases of the junction unmatched. This CDR3 has 16 amino acids. The germline gives CDR1 MNHEY, CDR2 SMNVEV (reference sequence). CDR3 amino acids: CASSLTSGRAIDTQYF. In nucleotides, the CDR3 is TGTGCCAGCAGTTTGACTAGCGGGAGGGCCATAGATACGCAGTATTTT.

This clonotype was seen ten or more times. The J gene is TRBJ2-3, the V gene TRBV6-1; 7 bases align to TRBD2. The length of the CDR3 is 14 residues. Looked up from germline, CDR1 is MNHNS and CDR2 is SASEGT. J lost 6 bases, V lost 8 bases, and 11 bases had no gene match. In DNA, the CDR3 is TGTGCCAGCGGGGGGAGGGACTACCGGGATACGCAGTATTTT. This gives the protein CASGGRDYRDTQYF.

This clonotype came up a few times. V and J are TRBV27 and TRBJ2-1; no definite D call. CDR3 length: 15 amino acids. Per the germline V gene, CDR1 is MNHEY and CDR2 is SMNVEV (reference sequence). The V end lost 5 bases, the J end lost 7 bases, and 18 bases lay between the germline ends. CDR3 nucleotide sequence: TGTGCCAGCAGTATTCTAGGCCCGCCGCGTAATGAGCAGTTCTTC. It specifies CASSILGPPRNEQFF.

This clonotype was counted a few times. The chain has TRBV20-1 and TRBJ2-1; 8 nucleotides align to TRBD1. The CDR3 has 15 amino acids. V shed 1 base, J shed 7 bases, and the junction held 9 bases outside the gene matches. In germline, CDR1 is DFQATT, CDR2 SNEGSKA (reference sequence). CDR3 sequence: CSARAPGQGANEQFF. DNA for the CDR3: TGCAGTGCTAGAGCCCCCGGACAGGGAGCGAATGAGCAGTTCTTC.

The rearrangement uses TRBV27 and TRBJ2-1, with unresolved D. Germline CDR1 MNHEY, CDR2 SMNVEV (reference sequence). Trimming took 5 bases from V and 8 from J, leaving 16 bases between them. The CDR3 spans 14 residues. The CDR3: CASSPRALSDEQFF. CDR3 nucleotide sequence: TGTGCCAGCAGTCCCCGGGCCTTGAGCGATGAGCAGTTCTTC.

This clonotype came up a few times. This chain joins TRBV29-1 and TRBJ1-2; D is perhaps TRBD1 (5 bases). The V end was cut by 4 bases, the J end by 4 bases, with 16 bases between. CDR3 length: 14 residues. Per the germline V gene, CDR1 is SQVTM and CDR2 is ANQGSEA. CDR3 sequence: CSVARAGQSYGYTF. The CDR3 region has the DNA TGCAGCGTTGCTAGGGCAGGGCAGTCCTATGGCTACACCTTC. Full variable domain (rest looked up from reference TRBV29-1 and TRBJ1-2): SAVISQKPSRDICQRGTSLTIQCQVDSQVTMMFWYRQQPGQSLTLIATANQGSEATYESGFVIDKFPISRPNLTFSTLTVSNMSPEDSSIYLCSVARAGQSYGYTFGSGTRLTVV.

V gene TRBV5-1 combines with J gene TRBJ2-1; 9 nucleotides agree with TRBD2. The length of the CDR3 is 15 residues. CDR1 and CDR2 (germline): SGHRS, YFSETQ. V lost 4 bases, J lost 6 bases, and 8 bases stayed unmatched. CDR3 sequence reads: CASSNLAGWVNEQFF. DNA for the CDR3: TGCGCCAGCAGCAATCTAGCGGGATGGGTCAATGAGCAGTTCTTC.

This chain joins TRBV4-2 and TRBJ2-1; tentatively, D is TRBD1 (5 bases). This CDR3 comprises 16 residues. V lost 5 bases and J lost 1, with 15 bases in between. CDR1 is LGHNA, CDR2 YNFKEQ, per germline. CDR3: CASSTARQISYNEQFF. DNA for the CDR3: TGTGCCAGCAGCACTGCACGACAGATTTCCTACAATGAGCAGTTCTTC.

This clonotype occurred many times. The rearrangement joins TRBV27 to TRBJ2-2; D unresolved. CDR3 length: 16 amino acids. Trimming cost V 4 bases and J 0 bases, with 12 bases left between them. Germline-derived CDR1 and CDR2 are MNHEY and SMNVEV (reference sequence). The CDR3 loop is CASSSTITSNTGELFF. The CDR3 coding sequence is TGTGCCAGCAGTTCGACAATAACCTCGAACACCGGGGAGCTGTTTTTT.

The chain recombines TRBV7-9 with TRBJ2-3, with 7 bases identical to TRBD2. Germline assignment: CDR1 SEHNR and CDR2 FQNEAQ (reference sequence). J was trimmed by 9 bases and V by 4 bases; bases with no gene match: 16. The CDR3 has 16 residues. The CDR3 here is CASSSAGRGSHSTQYF. Written as DNA, the CDR3 is TGTGCCAGCAGCTCCGCAGGGAGGGGCAGTCATTCGACGCAGTATTTT.

As for this clonotype: This may come from a read error, since a much larger clone is one base off. This chain joins TRBV29-1 and TRBJ2-1, with TRBD2 as a possible D gene (5 bases). Trimming shortened V by 7 bases and J by 10 bases, and 17 bases separated the two germline ends. Germline lookup yields CDR1 SQVTM and CDR2 ANQGSEA. The CDR3 is made up of 12 amino acids. CDR3 sequence reads: CSAGGPGYEQFF. The CDR3 DNA sequence: TGCAGCGCTGGAGGCCCCGGCTACGAGCAGTTCTTC.

Ten or more counts support this clonotype. The chain couples TRBV6-1 to TRBJ2-7; 14 nucleotides match TRBD2. CDR1 is MNHNS and CDR2 is SASEGT in the germline V gene. The CDR3 sequence is 14 residues long. V dropped 6 bases and J dropped 5; count of bases not matched to a gene: 3. CDR3 loop: CASSGTSGSNEQYF. The DNA of the CDR3 is TGTGCCAGCAGCGGGACTAGCGGGAGCAACGAGCAGTACTTC.

This clonotype occurred a few times. The chain uses TRBV19 and TRBJ1-5; maybe TRBD1 (5 bases). The ends were cut back, 3 bases at V and 4 bases at J, with 16 bases in the middle. The CDR3 consists of 16 residues. Germline CDR1 reads LNHDA; CDR2 reads SQIVND (reference sequence). CDR3 protein: CASSIRVGGGNQPQHF. The DNA of the CDR3 is TGTGCCAGTAGTATCCGAGTGGGGGGGGGAAATCAGCCCCAGCATTTT. The entire variable domain, with the rest obtained from reference TRBV19 and TRBJ1-5, is as follows: DGGITQSPKYLFRKEGQNVTLSCEQNLNHDAMYWYRQDPGQGLRLIYYSQIVNDFQKGDIAEGYSVSREKKESFPLTVTSAQKNPTAFYLCASSIRVGGGNQPQHFGDGTRLSIL.

The chain couples TRBV10-3 to TRBJ2-5; D gene unclear. Trimming took 6 bases from V and 5 from J, leaving 19 bases between them. Per germline, CDR1 ENHRY and CDR2 SYGVKD. This CDR3 has 15 amino acids. The CDR3 region is CAIRDLGRVGETQYF. The CDR3, as DNA: TGTGCCATCAGAGACCTCGGACGGGTGGGGGAGACCCAGTACTTC.

Many counts were recorded for this clonotype. The chain combines TRBV28 with TRBJ1-1; perhaps TRBD1 as D (5 bases). Trimming removed 1 base at V and 6 bases at J, with 9 bases between. Germline V gives CDR1 MDHEN, CDR2 SYDVKM. The CDR3 runs 13 residues. CDR3: CASSLSGGAEAFF. DNA of the CDR3: TGTGCCAGCAGTTTATCAGGAGGGGCTGAAGCTTTCTTT.

This rearrangement joins TRBV7-9 to TRBJ2-1; 13 bases are shared with TRBD2. V lost 5 bases, J lost 6 bases, and 10 bases stayed unmatched. Germline V gene sequence: CDR1 SEHNR, CDR2 FQNEAQ (reference sequence). The CDR3 loop spans 17 amino acids. CDR3 DNA sequence: TGTGCCAGCAGCCAACGGATGGGACTAGCGGGAACCAATGAGCAGTTCTTC. It translates to CASSQRMGLAGTNEQFF.

This rearrangement joins TRBV28 to TRBJ2-5; possibly TRBD2 for D (6 bases). V shed 1 base and J shed 2 bases, with 11 bases lying between them. The CDR3 runs to 15 residues. The germline V gene has CDR1 MDHEN and CDR2 SYDVKM. The DNA of the CDR3 is TGTGCCAGCAGTTTATTGGCGGGAACACAAGAGACCCAGTACTTC. Amino acid sequence: CASSLLAGTQETQYF. Combining the CDR3 with reference TRBV28 and TRBJ2-5 gives the whole variable domain DVKVTQSSRYLVKRTGEKVFLECVQDMDHENMFWYRQDPGLGLRLIYFSYDVKMKEKGDIPEGYSVSREKKERFSLILESASTNQTSMYLCASSLLAGTQETQYFGPGTRLLVL.

This clonotype was found many times. The chain couples TRBV6-2 or TRBV6-3 to TRBJ2-3, with 10 bases that match TRBD2. The CDR3 runs to 15 residues. The V segment lost 8 bases and the J segment 5 bases; nucleotides outside the gene matches: 10. Germline CDR1 is MNHEY and CDR2 is SVGEGT. The chain's CDR3 is CASLIRGTSEDTQYF. For the CDR3, the DNA is TGTGCCAGCCTAATCCGAGGGACTAGCGAAGATACGCAGTATTTT.